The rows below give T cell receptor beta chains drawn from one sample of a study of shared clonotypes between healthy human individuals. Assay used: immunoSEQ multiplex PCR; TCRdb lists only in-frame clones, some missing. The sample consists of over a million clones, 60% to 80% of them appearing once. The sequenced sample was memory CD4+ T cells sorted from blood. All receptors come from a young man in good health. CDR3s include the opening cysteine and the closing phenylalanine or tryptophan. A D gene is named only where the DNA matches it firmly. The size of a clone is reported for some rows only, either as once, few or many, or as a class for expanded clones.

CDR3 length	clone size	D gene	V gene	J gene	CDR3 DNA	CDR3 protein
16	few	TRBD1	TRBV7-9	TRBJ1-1	TGTGCCAGCAGCCTAGGTGGGACAGGGAGGGCCACTGAAGCTTTCTTT	CASSLGGTGRATEAFF
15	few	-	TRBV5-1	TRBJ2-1	TGCGCCAGCAGCTTGACAACCACCAGAACGAATGAGCAGTTCTTC	CASSLTTTRTNEQFF
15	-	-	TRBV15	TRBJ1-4	TGTGCCACCAGCAGAGATAGAGCAACTAATGAAAAACTGTTTTTT	CATSRDRATNEKLFF
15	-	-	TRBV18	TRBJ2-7	TGTGCCAGCTCACCATCCAGCCAAAGGAATGGCGAGCAGTACTTC	CASSPSSQRNGEQYF
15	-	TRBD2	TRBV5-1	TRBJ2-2	TGCGCCAGCAGCTTGGGACTAGCAAACACCGGGGAGCTGTTTTTT	CASSLGLANTGELFF
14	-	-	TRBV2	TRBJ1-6	TGTGCCAGCAGGCAGACAGCCTCCGCTTCACCCCTCCACTTT	CASRQTASASPLHF
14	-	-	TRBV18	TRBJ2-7	TGTGCCAGCTCACCGTCAGGGGGGTCCTACGAGCAGTACTTC	CASSPSGGSYEQYF
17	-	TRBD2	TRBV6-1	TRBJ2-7	TGTGCCAGCAGTGAACTGGAGGGACTAGCGGGGTTACGCGAGCAGTACTTC	CASSELEGLAGLREQYF
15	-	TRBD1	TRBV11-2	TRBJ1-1	TGTGCCAGCAGCTTAGGGACAGGGTGGGTCACTGAAGCTTTCTTT	CASSLGTGWVTEAFF
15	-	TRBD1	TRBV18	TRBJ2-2	TGTGCCAGCTCACAAGGACAGGGGAGGACCGGGGAGCTGTTTTTT	CASSQGQGRTGELFF
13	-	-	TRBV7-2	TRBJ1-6	TGTGCCAGCAGCTTCCAGGAGGGTTCACCCCTCCACTTT	CASSFQEGSPLHF
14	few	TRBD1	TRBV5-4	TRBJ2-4	TGTGCCAGCAGCTTGAGTACAGGGGGAAACATTCAGTACTTC	CASSLSTGGNIQYF
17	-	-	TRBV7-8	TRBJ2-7	TGTGCCAGCAGCTTAGGCCCCAACAGGGTCTTAGCGGGTGAGCAGTACTTC	CASSLGPNRVLAGEQYF
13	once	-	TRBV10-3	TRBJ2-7	TGTGCCATCAGTGAGGGGACGACTAATGAGCAGTACTTC	CAISEGTTNEQYF
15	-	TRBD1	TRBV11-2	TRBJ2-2	TGTGCCAGCAGCCCTCGACAGGGATATAACGGGGAGCTGTTTTTT	CASSPRQGYNGELFF
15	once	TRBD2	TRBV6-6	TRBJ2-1	TGTGCCAGCCACAGCCCGGGACTAGCGGGAGATGAGCAGTTCTTC	CASHSPGLAGDEQFF
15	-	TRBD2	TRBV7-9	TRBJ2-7	TGTGCCAGCAGCAGTATGGCTATGCCGGGAGGCGAGCAGTACTTC	CASSSMAMPGGEQYF
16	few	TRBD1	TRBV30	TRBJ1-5	TGTGCCTGGAGAGCGACAGGGGGCCCCGACAATCAGCCCCAGCATTTT	CAWRATGGPDNQPQHF
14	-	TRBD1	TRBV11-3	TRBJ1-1	TGTGCCAGCAGCCGGGACAGGGGTGACACTGAAGCTTTCTTT	CASSRDRGDTEAFF
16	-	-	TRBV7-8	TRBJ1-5	TGTGCCAGCAGCTTAGACCGGTGGGGGCCCAATCAGCCCCAGCATTTT	CASSLDRWGPNQPQHF
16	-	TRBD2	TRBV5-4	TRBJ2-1	TGTGCCAGCAGCTTGGGTAGCGGGAGCTCCTACAATGAGCAGTTCTTC	CASSLGSGSSYNEQFF
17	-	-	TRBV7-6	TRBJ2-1	TGTGCCAGCAGCTTAGTGTCCCCTAGTGGCCCCGGAGATGAGCAGTTCTTC	CASSLVSPSGPGDEQFF
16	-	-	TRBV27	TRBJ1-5	TGTGCCAGTCGGAAAGAGGAGGGGCTGGGCAATCAGCCCCAGCATTTT	CASRKEEGLGNQPQHF
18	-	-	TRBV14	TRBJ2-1	TGTGCCAGCAGCCAAGATCCCCCGACCCAAGGCCGTCGCAATGAGCAGTTCTTC	CASSQDPPTQGRRNEQFF
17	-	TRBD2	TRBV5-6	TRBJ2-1	TGTGCCAGCAGCTTGGATCAAGCGGGAGGGCCGGCGGATGAGCAGTTCTTC	CASSLDQAGGPADEQFF
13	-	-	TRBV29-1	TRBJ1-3	TGCAGCGTCCAGGGCGCAAAGGGAAACACCATATATTTT	CSVQGAKGNTIYF
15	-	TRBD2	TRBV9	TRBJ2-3	TGTGCCAGCAGCCTCACCGGGACTACGGCAGATACGCAGTATTTT	CASSLTGTTADTQYF
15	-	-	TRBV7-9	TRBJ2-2	TGTGCCAGCAGCGCCGGGACGGGGAACACCGGGGAGCTGTTTTTT	CASSAGTGNTGELFF
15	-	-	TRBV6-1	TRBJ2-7	TGTGCCAGCAGTGAAGCGTCGGGCAAGACCTACGAGCAGTACTTC	CASSEASGKTYEQYF
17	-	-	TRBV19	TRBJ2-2	TGTGCCAGTAGTATAGTCATCGTCAGGAGAAACACCGGGGAGCTGTTTTTT	CASSIVIVRRNTGELFF
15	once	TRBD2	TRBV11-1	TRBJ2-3	TGTGCCAGCAGCCTCCTAGCGGGGGCCTTAGATACGCAGTATTTT	CASSLLAGALDTQYF
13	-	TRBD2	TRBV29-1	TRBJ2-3	TGCAGCGTTCTAGCGGGGGGCACCGATACGCAGTATTTT	CSVLAGGTDTQYF
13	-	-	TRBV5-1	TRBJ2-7	TGCGCCAGCAGCTTGTTGCTAGCCTACGAGCAGTACTTC	CASSLLLAYEQYF
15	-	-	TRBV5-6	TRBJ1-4	TGTGCCAGCAGCCCCGTAAGACAGAATAATGAAAAACTGTTTTTT	CASSPVRQNNEKLFF
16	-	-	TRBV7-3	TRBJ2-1	TGTGCCAGCAGCTTAATGGGCGGGGGCGCCTACAATGAGCAGTTCTTC	CASSLMGGGAYNEQFF
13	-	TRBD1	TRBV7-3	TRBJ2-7	TGTGCCAGCAGCTTAACCCGGGACAGCGAGCAGTACTTC	CASSLTRDSEQYF
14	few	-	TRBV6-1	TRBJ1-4	TGTGCCAGCAGCGCGACCGAACGGGGTGAAAAACTGTTTTTT	CASSATERGEKLFF
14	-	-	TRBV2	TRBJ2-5	TGTGCCAGCAGTGAAATCATTTTCCAAGAGACCCAGTACTTC	CASSEIIFQETQYF
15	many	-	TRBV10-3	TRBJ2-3	TGTGCCCTACGGGAAGGAGCAGGGAGGACAGATACGCAGTATTTT	CALREGAGRTDTQYF
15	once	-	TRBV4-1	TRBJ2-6	TGCGCCAGCAGCCAAGGTTGGACTGGGGCCAACGTCCTGACTTTC	CASSQGWTGANVLTF
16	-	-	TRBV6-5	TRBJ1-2	TGTGCCAGCAGTTACCCTCCTGGGAGTGGGGAAGGTGGCTACACCTTC	CASSYPPGSGEGGYTF
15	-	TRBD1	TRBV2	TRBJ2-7	TGTGCCAGCAGTGAAAGGGCAGGGGGCTCCGACGAGCAGTACTTC	CASSERAGGSDEQYF
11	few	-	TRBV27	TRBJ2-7	TGTGCCAGCGCCGGTCTAGGTTCTTCGTACTTC	CASAGLGSSYF
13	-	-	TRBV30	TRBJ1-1	TGTGCCTGGAGTCCTTCCCAGAATAGTGAAGCTTTCTTT	CAWSPSQNSEAFF
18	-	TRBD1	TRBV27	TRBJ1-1	TGTGCCAGCAGTCCAACAAAGACAGGGGTAAACATGAACACTGAAGCTTTCTTT	CASSPTKTGVNMNTEAFF
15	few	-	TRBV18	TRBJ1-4	TGTGCCAGCTCACCAACGAAGAAAGATCTCGAAAAACTGTTTTTT	CASSPTKKDLEKLFF
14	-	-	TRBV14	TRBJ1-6	TGTGCCAGCAGCCAAGAATTCCGATATTCACCCCTCCACTTT	CASSQEFRYSPLHF
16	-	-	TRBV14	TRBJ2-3	TGTGCCAGCAGCCCAACCGGGACACTCCGCACAGATACGCAGTATTTT	CASSPTGTLRTDTQYF
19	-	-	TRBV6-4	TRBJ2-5	TGTGCCAGCAGTGACTCGACCTCGGGGAACAAGTCCGGCCATGAGACCCAGTACTTC	CASSDSTSGNKSGHETQYF
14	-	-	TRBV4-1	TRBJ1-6	TGCGCCAGCACCGAAGGACACTATAATTCACCCCTCCACTTT	CASTEGHYNSPLHF
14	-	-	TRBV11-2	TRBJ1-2	TGTGCCAGCAGCTCCCCCCCAGTCTACTATGGCTACACCTTC	CASSSPPVYYGYTF